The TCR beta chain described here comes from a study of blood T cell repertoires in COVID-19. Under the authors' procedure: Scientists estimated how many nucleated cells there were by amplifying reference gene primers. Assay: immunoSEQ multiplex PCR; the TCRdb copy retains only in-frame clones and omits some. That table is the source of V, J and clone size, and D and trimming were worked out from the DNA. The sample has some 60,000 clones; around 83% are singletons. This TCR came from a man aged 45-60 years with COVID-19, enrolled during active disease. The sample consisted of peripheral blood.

CDR3 sequence reads: CASQRGETQYF. CDR3 nucleotides: TGTGCCTCTCAACGGGGAGAGACCCAGTACTTC. V usage is TRBV27 and J usage is TRBJ2-5; D possibly corresponds to TRBD2 (5 bases). Trimming stripped 11 bases from V and 4 bases from J, with 11 bases between. Per germline, CDR1 MNHEY and CDR2 SMNVEV (reference sequence). This CDR3 has 11 amino acids.